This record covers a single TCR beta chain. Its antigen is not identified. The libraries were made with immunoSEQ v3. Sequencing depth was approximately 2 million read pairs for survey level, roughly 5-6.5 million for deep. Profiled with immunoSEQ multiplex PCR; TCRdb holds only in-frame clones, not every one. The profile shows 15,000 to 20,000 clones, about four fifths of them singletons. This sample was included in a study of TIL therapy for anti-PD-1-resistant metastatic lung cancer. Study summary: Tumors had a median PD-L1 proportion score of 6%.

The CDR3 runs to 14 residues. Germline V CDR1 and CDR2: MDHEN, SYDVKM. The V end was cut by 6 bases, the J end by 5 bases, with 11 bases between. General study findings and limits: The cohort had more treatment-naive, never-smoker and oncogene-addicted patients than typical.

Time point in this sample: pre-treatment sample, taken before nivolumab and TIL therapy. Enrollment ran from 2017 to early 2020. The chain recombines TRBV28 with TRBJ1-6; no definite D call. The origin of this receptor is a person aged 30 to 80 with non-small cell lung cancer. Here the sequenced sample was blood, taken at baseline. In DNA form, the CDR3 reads TGTGCCAGCAGCCCACTTGGGAATAATTCACCCCTCCACTTT. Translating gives CASSPLGNNSPLHF.